This T cell receptor (beta chain) was documented in a study of graft-versus-host responses after intestinal transplantation. Generated by immunoSEQ multiplex PCR, the TCRdb table keeps only in-frame clones and is missing some. The sample carries over 70,000 clones, approximately 96% recorded once. This clone was counted once. Its antigen is not known. Germline values: CDR1 LNHDA, CDR2 SQIVND (reference sequence). This CDR3 spans 19 amino acids. V lost 3 bases and J lost 0; bases outside the gene matches: 14. This specimen was unstimulated CD8+ T cells sorted from spleen or lymph node cells, taken before intestinal transplant. The origin of this receptor is a human donor who received an intestinal transplant. This chain links TRBV19 with TRBJ2-5; TRBD2 agrees at 9 bases. The CDR3: CASSIIGTATSGNQETQYF. The DNA for the CDR3 is TGTGCCAGTAGTATTATCGGTACGGCGACTAGCGGAAACCAAGAGACCCAGTACTTC. The whole variable domain, filled in from reference TRBV19 and TRBJ2-5, reads DGGITQSPKYLFRKEGQNVTLSCEQNLNHDAMYWYRQDPGQGLRLIYYSQIVNDFQKGDIAEGYSVSREKKESFPLTVTSAQKNPTAFYLCASSIIGTATSGNQETQYFGPGTRLLVL.